The sequence of this T cell receptor (beta chain) was determined in a study of OX40 agonist ivuxolimab in advanced cancers. Assay: immunoSEQ multiplex PCR; the TCRdb copy retains only in-frame clones and omits some. The sample includes about 77,000 clones, over 85% of them seen just once. This CDR3 contains 13 residues. Germline V gene sequence: CDR1 SGHNT, CDR2 YYREEE (reference sequence). The V and J ends lost 5 bases and 3 bases, in that order; junction bases with no gene match: 4. This clone was counted once. V is TRBV5-4 and J is TRBJ2-7; TRBD2 matches 8 bases. The sequences come from CD4+ or CD8+ T cells sorted from blood, collected in a trial of the OX40 agonist ivuxolimab. This receptor was taken from an adult with an advanced solid tumor such as melanoma, head and neck, liver or kidney cancer. CDR3 protein: CASSAGTSYEQYF. CDR3 in DNA: TGTGCCAGCAGTGCCGGGACTAGCTACGAGCAGTACTTC. Filled out from reference TRBV5-4 and TRBJ2-7, the complete variable domain reads ETGVTQSPTHLIKTRGQQVTLRCSSQSGHNTVSWYQQALGQGPQFIFQYYREEENGRGNFPPRFSGLQFPNYSSELNVNALELDDSALYLCASSAGTSYEQYFGPGTRLTVT.